This T cell receptor (beta chain) derives from a study of T cells in Graves' hyperthyroidism and ophthalmopathy. Germline-derived CDR1 and CDR2 are ENHRY and SYGVKD. The length of the CDR3 is 17 residues. The V and J ends lost 6 bases and 3 bases respectively, with 21 bases between them. Using RNA transcripts as the source, TCR beta CDR3 regions were amplified. RT-PCR in the first round (using the HTBI primer set) targeted the TCR CDR3. TCRdb fed the multiplex PCR reads into MiXCR, producing one record per CDR3 protein. This sample has hundreds of thousands of distinct CDR3 sequences, with 35% found just once.

The chain employs TRBV10-3 and TRBJ1-5; possible D gene TRBD1, 6 bases. The receptor was isolated from a woman between 40 and 55 years old with Graves' hyperthyroidism. The material sequenced was blood. CDR3 protein: CAISHERLRQDNQPQHF. The CDR3 DNA sequence: TGTGCCATCAGCCACGAACGCCTTAGACAGGACAATCAGCCCCAGCATTTT.